This TCR beta chain was recovered during a study of blood T cell repertoires in COVID-19 (dated by TCRdb to the early 2020s). At the level of the whole study: Collaborator samples came from the United States, Italy and Spain and covered acute and convalescent phases of COVID-19. The material from the prospective study consisted of cDNA or gDNA derived from T cells, B-cell-depleted T cells, or PBMCs. Subjects who had been exposed to COVID-19, were actively infected with it, or had recovered from it provided the deeply sampled blood TCRbeta repertoires that made up the dataset. A freely available public database, intended as a resource for researchers studying the immune response to SARS-CoV-2, is where the repertoires were released. The samples were drawn from two sources: the first 160 participants of the ongoing ImmuneRACE study, and 1,254 subjects contributed by 6 global collaborators. Sample metadata almost always included a de-identified subject ID, COVID-19 status, age in years and sex. HLA class I and class II types, where available, came from metadata supplied by the sample provider rather than from assay-based typing.

V trim: 3 bases; J trim: 0 bases; unmatched bases: 6. Including the terminal cysteine and phenylalanine, the CDR3 comprises 16 residues. Only the CDR3 part of the read is kept: 48 bases, read in frame from the first base. The germline V gene yields KGHSH for CDR1 and LQKENI for CDR2. In Seattle, one collaborating source enrolled patients while the infection was active and tracked those patients longitudinally over the course of disease. The collaborating institutions used their own protocols to collect whole blood in K2EDTA tubes. For TCRbeta analysis, collaborators shipped samples as frozen whole blood, isolated PBMCs, or DNA extracted from either of those sample types. As regards this clone: Its recognized antigen is unknown. Qualities for individual bases were not recorded, and no much larger clone is one base off.

Summary of the overall study and its limitations: Clinical and demographic metadata were provided uncurated, with the amount varying by source and participant.

TCRbeta CDR3 regions were amplified from genomic DNA by means of the immunoSEQ Assay, a bias-controlled multiplex PCR. The original methods were these. The number of nucleated cells in each sample was estimated by amplification of reference gene primers within the assay. To quantify the absolute abundance of each unique TCRbeta CDR3 rearrangement, sequence reads were collapsed and filtered. For each sample, productive Simpson clonality was calculated as the square root of Simpson's diversity index over productive rearrangements. The immuneACCESS repertoire file appears here via TCRdb, limited to in-frame rearrangements. These files lack a portion of the clones; in checked studies, under half of the deficit traces to unresolved V genes, and the cause of the others is not known. From that table come the V and J calls and clone size; the DNA was used to work out D and trimming. The sample table records 300,000 to 450,000 clones; around 87% of these occur just once. The ten top clones hold about 10% of the sample.

The chain links TRBV18 with TRBJ2-7, with 9 middle bases fitting TRBD1. Sequenced input: peripheral blood. The clonotype was recovered from a woman in her twenties or thirties with COVID-19, enrolled during active disease. The base sequence is TGTGCCAGCTCACCGGGGACAGGGCTAAGCTCCTACGAGCAGTACTTC. This is translated as CASSPGTGLSSYEQYF.